This T cell receptor beta chain was identified in a study of cytomegalovirus exposure and HLA in healthy donors. About the research overall: A preliminary data release comprised tens of millions of unique TCRs obtained from HLA-typed donors. Overall study results and limits: Both high specificity and high sensitivity reportedly marked the classifier's diagnosis of cytomegalovirus status. When presence/absence was analysed, sequencing depth was taken to be roughly uniform across donors.

13 Jbeta primers and 60 Vbeta primers were used for the PCR. Data came from immunoSEQ multiplex PCR; TCRdb stores just in-frame clones and leaves some out. The repertoire holds some 150,000 clones, with over 75% as singletons. To note about this clone: Antigen unknown.

Germline V CDR1 and CDR2: MRHNA, SNTAGT. V lost 4 bases, J lost 6 bases, and 9 bases stayed unmatched. CDR3 length equals 15 residues. The source of this sequence is a young man in good health and CMV-seronegative. The gene calls are TRBV6-4 and TRBJ2-3, with TRBD1 matching over 8 bases. Sequencing input: PBMCs. The DNA for the CDR3 is TGTGCCAGCAGTGTTGGACAGGGAGGTGAGGATACGCAGTATTTT. Encoded protein: CASSVGQGGEDTQYF.